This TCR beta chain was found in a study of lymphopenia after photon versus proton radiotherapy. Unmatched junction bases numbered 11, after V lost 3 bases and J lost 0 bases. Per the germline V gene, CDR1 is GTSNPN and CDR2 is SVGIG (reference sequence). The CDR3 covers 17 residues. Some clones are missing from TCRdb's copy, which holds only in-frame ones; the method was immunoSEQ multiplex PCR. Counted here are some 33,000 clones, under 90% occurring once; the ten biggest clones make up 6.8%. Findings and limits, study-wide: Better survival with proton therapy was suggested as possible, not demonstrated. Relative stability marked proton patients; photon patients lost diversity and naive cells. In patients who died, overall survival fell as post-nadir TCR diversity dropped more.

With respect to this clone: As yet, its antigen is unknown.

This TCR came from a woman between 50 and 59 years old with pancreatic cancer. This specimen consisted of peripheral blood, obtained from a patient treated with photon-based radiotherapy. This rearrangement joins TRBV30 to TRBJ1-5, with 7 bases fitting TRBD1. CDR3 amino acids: CAWSSARDRNSNQPQHF. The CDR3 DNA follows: TGTGCCTGGAGCTCTGCCCGGGACAGAAATAGCAATCAGCCCCAGCATTTT.